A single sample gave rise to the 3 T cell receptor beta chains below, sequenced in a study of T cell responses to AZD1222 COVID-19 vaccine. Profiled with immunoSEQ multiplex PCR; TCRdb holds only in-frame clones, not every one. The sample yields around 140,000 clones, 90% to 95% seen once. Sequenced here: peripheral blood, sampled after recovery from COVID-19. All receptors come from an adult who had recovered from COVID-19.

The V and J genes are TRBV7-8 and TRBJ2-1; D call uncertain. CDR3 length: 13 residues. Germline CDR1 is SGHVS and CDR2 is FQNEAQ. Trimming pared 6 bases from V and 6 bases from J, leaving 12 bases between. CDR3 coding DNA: TGTGCCAGCAGTCCCACCCCTAGCAATGAGCAGTTCTTC. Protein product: CASSPTPSNEQFF.

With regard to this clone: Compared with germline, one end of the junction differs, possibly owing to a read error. The CDR3 here is CASSHPPRGTDTQYF. The CDR3 nucleotides are TGTGCCAGCAGCCACCCTCCAAGGGGCACGGATACGCAGTATTTT. The chain uses TRBV7-2 and TRBJ2-3, with D tentatively TRBD1 (5 bases). Germline V gives CDR1 SGHTA, CDR2 FQGNSA. This CDR3 spans 15 amino acids.

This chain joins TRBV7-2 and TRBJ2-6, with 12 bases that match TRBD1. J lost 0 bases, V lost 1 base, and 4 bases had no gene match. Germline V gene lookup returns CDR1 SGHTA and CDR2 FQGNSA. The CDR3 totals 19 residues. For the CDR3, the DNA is TGTGCCAGCAGCTTAGGGTGGGGACAGGGGGCCTCTGGGGCCAACGTCCTGACTTTC. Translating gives CASSLGWGQGASGANVLTF.